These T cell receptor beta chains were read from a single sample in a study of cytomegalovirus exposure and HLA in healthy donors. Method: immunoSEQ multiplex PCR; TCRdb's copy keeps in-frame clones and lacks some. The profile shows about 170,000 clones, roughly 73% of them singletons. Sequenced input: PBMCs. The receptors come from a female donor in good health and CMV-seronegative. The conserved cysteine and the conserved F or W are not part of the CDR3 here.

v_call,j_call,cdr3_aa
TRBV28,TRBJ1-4,ASRGQTGEEKLF
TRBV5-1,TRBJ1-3,ASSGGASGNTIY
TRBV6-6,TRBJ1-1,ASSFSVNTEAF
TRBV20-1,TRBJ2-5,SASQETQY
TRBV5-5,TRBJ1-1,ASSFLLDEAF
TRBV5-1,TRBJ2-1,ASRGSGNSYNEQF
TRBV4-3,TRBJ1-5,ASSQGLNGQPQH
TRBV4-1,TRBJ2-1,ASSLALTGARFDEQF
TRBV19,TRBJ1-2,ASNTKEVNYGYT
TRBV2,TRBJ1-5,ASSIRQGPDQPQH
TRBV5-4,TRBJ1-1,ASSWGGKNTEAF
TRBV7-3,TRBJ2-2,ASSLLGGTGELF
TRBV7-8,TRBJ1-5,ASSSRGGQGNSNQPQH
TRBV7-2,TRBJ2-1,ASSSLSGDFSEQF
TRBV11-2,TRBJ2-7,ASSLLSSGRASYEQY
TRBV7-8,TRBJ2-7,ASSPLIYEQY
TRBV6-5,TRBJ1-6,ASSSYNSPLH
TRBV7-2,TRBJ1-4,ASSSFRDEKLF
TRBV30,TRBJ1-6,AWSEDPRGSPLH
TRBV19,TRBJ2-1,ASSWGRSNEQF
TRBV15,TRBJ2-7,ATSRARDIPYEQY
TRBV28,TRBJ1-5,ASLQGNQPQH
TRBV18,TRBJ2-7,ASSPEAGYEQY
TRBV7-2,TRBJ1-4,ASSLRHSTNEKLF
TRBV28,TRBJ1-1,ASSPAGQKNTEAF
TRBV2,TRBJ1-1,ASKKDTNTEAF
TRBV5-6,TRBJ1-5,ASSELAGNQPQH
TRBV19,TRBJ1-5,ASSNPLGANQPQH
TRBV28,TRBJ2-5,ASSSPGTAETQY
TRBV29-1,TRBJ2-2,SVGEQWNTGELF
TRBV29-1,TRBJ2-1,SVSISGGANEQF
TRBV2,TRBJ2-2,ASNRLAGVSGELF
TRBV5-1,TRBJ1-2,ASSSQTGPNYGYT
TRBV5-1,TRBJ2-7,ASSLGLTYEQY
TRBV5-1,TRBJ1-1,ASRLSTNTEAF
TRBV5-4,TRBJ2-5,ASSSGTSGSGETQY